This TCR beta chain is from a study of T cells in Graves' hyperthyroidism and ophthalmopathy. RNA transcripts were the template for amplifying TCR beta CDR3 regions. Researchers ran a first-round RT-PCR on the TCR CDR3 using the HTBI primer set. TCRdb passed the multiplex PCR reads through MiXCR, listing each CDR3 protein once. Of about 400,000 distinct CDR3 sequences listed, 15% to 17% are singletons. Unmatched junction bases numbered 4, after V lost 5 bases and J lost 4 bases. Germline-derived CDR1 and CDR2 are SGHTA and FQGNSA. The CDR3 has 14 amino acids. The sequenced material came from blood. V is TRBV7-2 and J is TRBJ1-5; 8 positions agree with TRBD1. The receptor was isolated from a woman younger than 30 with Graves' hyperthyroidism. The CDR3, as DNA: TGTGCCAGCAGCCAGGGGGCAAATAATCAGCCCCAGCATTTT. It yields the protein CASSQGANNQPQHF.